These 30 T cell receptor beta chains came from one sample sequenced in a study of blood T cell repertoires in COVID-19. Profiled with immunoSEQ multiplex PCR; TCRdb holds only in-frame clones, not every one. The table lists about 290,000 clones, around nine tenths of them singletons. Material: PBMCs or T cells enriched from blood (not recorded which). The receptors come from a woman aged 35 to 49 who had recovered from COVID-19.

CDR3 protein: CASSQGGLNSPLHF. CDR3 bases: TGTGCCAGCAGTCAGGGTGGGCTCAATTCACCCCTCCACTTT. The J gene is TRBJ1-6, the V gene TRBV27; D is possibly TRBD1 (5 bases). Germline V CDR1 and CDR2: MNHEY, SMNVEV (reference sequence). V was trimmed by 5 bases and J by 7 bases, leaving 12 bases between them. The CDR3 is made up of 14 amino acids.

This clone has only one observation. The J gene is TRBJ1-6, the V gene TRBV9; D is unclear. The CDR3 extends over 13 amino acids. V dropped 8 bases and J dropped 8 bases, with 14 bases sitting between them. Germline CDR1 and CDR2: SGDLS and YYNGEE. The CDR3 loop is CASWPVEDSPLHF. The CDR3 coding sequence is TGTGCCAGTTGGCCAGTGGAGGATTCACCCCTCCACTTT.

The chain couples TRBV7-9 to TRBJ2-1, with 7 positions matching TRBD1. Per the germline V gene, CDR1 is SEHNR and CDR2 is FQNEAQ (reference sequence). V shed 5 bases and J 0 bases; nucleotides not matched to a gene: 10. CDR3 length: 17 amino acids. The CDR3 is CASSRRGDRSSYNEQFF. In DNA, the CDR3 is TGTGCCAGCAGCCGTAGAGGGGACAGAAGCTCCTACAATGAGCAGTTCTTC. Combining the CDR3 with reference TRBV7-9 and TRBJ2-1 gives the whole variable domain DTGVSQNPRHKITKRGQNVTFRCDPISEHNRLYWYRQTLGQGPEFLTYFQNEAQLEKSRLLSDRFSAERPKGSFSTLEIQRTEQGDSAMYLCASSRRGDRSSYNEQFFGPGTRLTVL.

Details on this clone: An end of the junction differs from the germline gene, which may be a read error. This sequence joins TRBV7-7 and TRBJ1-3; D possibly corresponds to TRBD1 (6 bases). The CDR3 is made up of 16 amino acids. Germline loops: CDR1 SSHAT, CDR2 FNYEAQ (reference sequence). CDR3 coding DNA: TGTGCTAGCAGCCCCGGACGAGGGGGTACTGGAAACACCATATATTTT. This sequence encodes CASSPGRGGTGNTIYF.

This clone was recorded a few times. J is TRBJ1-2 and V is TRBV7-2; no definite D call. The CDR3 contains 13 residues. Germline V gene sequence: CDR1 SGHTA, CDR2 FQGNSA. With 5 bases removed from V and 8 bases from J, the gap between germline ends came to 15 bases. The CDR3 region is CASSPVEGFGYTF. The CDR3 DNA reads TGTGCCAGCAGCCCAGTTGAGGGTTTCGGCTACACCTTC.

The chain uses TRBV13 and TRBJ1-1; 8 bases agree with TRBD1. The V gene end was trimmed by 2 bases and the J gene end by 5 bases; junction bases not matched to a gene: 4. The CDR3 loop spans 14 amino acids. The germline CDR1 and CDR2 sequences are PRHDT and FYEKMQ (reference sequence). The CDR3 DNA reads TGTGCCAGCAGCTTACGAAGGACAGGGACTGAAGCTTTCTTT. Protein: CASSLRRTGTEAFF.

The chain employs TRBV7-2 and TRBJ2-7, with unresolved D. Germline CDR1 and CDR2: SGHTA and FQGNSA. This CDR3 is 14 amino acids long. The V and J ends lost 1 base and 0 bases respectively, with 7 bases between them. CDR3 DNA: TGTGCCAGCAGCTTAGTCCACAGCTCCTACGAGCAGTACTTC. This gives the protein CASSLVHSSYEQYF. Full variable domain (outside the CDR3, taken from reference TRBV7-2 and TRBJ2-7): GAGVSQSPSNKVTEKGKDVELRCDPISGHTALYWYRQSLGQGLEFLIYFQGNSAPDKSGLPSDRFSAERTGGSVSTLTIQRTQQEDSAVYLCASSLVHSSYEQYFGPGTRLTVT.

The chain couples TRBV5-4 to TRBJ2-1; TRBD2 matches 9 bases. There are 16 residues in the CDR3. V was clipped by 0 bases and J by 6 bases; unmatched bases: 7. The V gene's germline CDR1 is SGHNT and CDR2 YYREEE (reference sequence). The CDR3 is CASSLAWSSGINEQFF. DNA of the CDR3: TGTGCCAGCAGCTTGGCCTGGTCTAGCGGGATCAATGAGCAGTTCTTC.

J is TRBJ1-1 and V is TRBV21-1; TRBD1 is the table's D call and was not checked against the DNA. TRBV21-1 has pseudogene status. CDR3 length: 17 amino acids. As DNA, the CDR3 is TGTGCCAGCAGCACCCGAGGGACAGGGGGTACGAACACTGAAGCTTTCTTT. This codes for CASSTRGTGGTNTEAFF.

The CDR3 bases are TGTGCCAGCAGCCAAGATCGGTACGAGTCACAGTACTTC. It codes for CASSQDRYESQYF. This chain joins TRBV14 and TRBJ2-7; D unresolved. The CDR3 spans 13 residues. CDR1 and CDR2 from the germline V gene are SGHDN and FVKESK. V was shortened by 0 bases and J by 10 bases, with 13 bases between the two germline ends.

This chain uses TRBV7-9 with TRBJ1-3; TRBD1 matches 7 bases. With V trimmed by 8 bases and J by 3 bases, 4 bases remained unmatched. Looked up from germline, CDR1 is SEHNR and CDR2 is FQNEAQ (reference sequence). The CDR3 extends over 13 amino acids. The CDR3 nucleotides are TGTGCCAGCCAAACAGGGGATGGAAACACCATATATTTT. It translates to CASQTGDGNTIYF.

The rearrangement links TRBV12-3 or TRBV12-4 to TRBJ2-7; D ambiguous. This CDR3 contains 11 residues. V dropped 4 bases and J dropped 2 bases, with 3 bases sitting between them. This CDR3 is CASSSAYEQYF. The CDR3 nucleotides read TGTGCCAGCAGTTCCGCCTACGAGCAGTACTTC.

This clone appeared a few times. The chain is built from TRBV5-1 and TRBJ1-1; 8 bases match TRBD1. The CDR3 has 14 amino acids. V lost 4 bases and J lost 7; bases outside the gene matches: 9. Germline V gene lookup returns CDR1 SGHRS and CDR2 YFSETQ. As DNA, the CDR3 is TGCGCCAGCAGCCTCGACAGGGGCTCTGTTGAAGCTTTCTTT. This translates into CASSLDRGSVEAFF.

The CDR3 loop reads CASSLEVSIQETQYF. As DNA, the CDR3 is TGTGCCAGCAGCTTAGAAGTCTCTATCCAAGAGACCCAGTACTTC. The chain combines TRBV13 with TRBJ2-5, with D unclear. Germline CDR1 PRHDT, CDR2 FYEKMQ (reference sequence). V lost 1 base, J lost 1 base, and 10 bases lay in between. The CDR3 is 15 residues long. The full variable domain, in which reference TRBV13 and TRBJ2-5 provide the parts outside the CDR3, is AAGVIQSPRHLIKEKRETATLKCYPIPRHDTVYWYQQGPGQDPQFLISFYEKMQSDKGSIPDRFSAQQFSDYHSELNMSSLELGDSALYFCASSLEVSIQETQYFGPGTRLLVL.

The rearrangement uses TRBV4-2 and TRBJ2-1; 10 bases agree with TRBD2. The CDR3 is 17 amino acids. The J segment lost 2 bases and the V segment lost 0 bases, leaving 4 bases of the junction unmatched. The germline V gene has CDR1 LGHNA and CDR2 YNFKEQ. The CDR3 DNA reads TGTGCCAGCAGCCAAGATAGGCTAGCGGGGGCCTACAATGAGCAGTTCTTC. Protein product: CASSQDRLAGAYNEQFF.

This sequence joins TRBV5-5 and TRBJ2-7; 10 bases are shared with TRBD1. Germline V gives CDR1 SGHKS, CDR2 YYEKEE (reference sequence). This CDR3 is 15 amino acids long. Unmatched junction bases numbered 3, after V lost 3 bases and J lost 0 bases. The CDR3 nucleotides read TGTGCCAGCAGCTCGGACAGGGGGTTCTCCTACGAGCAGTACTTC. It yields the protein CASSSDRGFSYEQYF.

This chain connects TRBV19 to TRBJ2-5; weak D call: TRBD2 (5 bases). The CDR3 is 16 amino acids. Germline-derived CDR1 and CDR2 are LNHDA and SQIVND (reference sequence). Trimming cost V 3 bases and J 5 bases, with 19 bases left between them. The CDR3 is CASSMSRLNKAETQYF. The CDR3 DNA is TGTGCCAGTAGTATGAGCCGACTAAACAAAGCGGAGACCCAGTACTTC. Filled out from reference TRBV19 and TRBJ2-5, the complete variable domain reads DGGITQSPKYLFRKEGQNVTLSCEQNLNHDAMYWYRQDPGQGLRLIYYSQIVNDFQKGDIAEGYSVSREKKESFPLTVTSAQKNPTAFYLCASSMSRLNKAETQYFGPGTRLLVL.

The chain carries TRBV2 and TRBJ2-3, with TRBD2 matching 8 bases. The CDR3 runs to 15 residues. Germline V gives CDR1 SNHLY, CDR2 FYNNEI. Trimming took 4 bases from V and 7 from J; bases not matched to a gene: 10. This CDR3 is CASSGTGTRINTQYF. CDR3 nucleotide sequence: TGTGCCAGCAGTGGGACCGGGACTAGAATAAATACGCAGTATTTT.

The gene calls are TRBV9 and TRBJ1-1; 8 bases match TRBD1. Per the germline V gene, CDR1 is SGDLS and CDR2 is YYNGEE. With V trimmed by 0 bases and J by 6 bases, 10 bases remained unmatched. The CDR3 runs 16 residues. The CDR3 DNA is TGTGCCAGCAGCGTAGAATCGGTCGGACAGGGCGCTGAAGCTTTCTTT. Protein sequence: CASSVESVGQGAEAFF.

The chain has TRBV11-3 and TRBJ2-1; D unresolved. Trimming took 4 bases from V and 4 from J, leaving 11 bases between them. CDR1 and CDR2 (germline): SGHNT, YENEEA. The CDR3 extends over 14 amino acids. The CDR3 protein is CASSSSGSYNEQFF. The CDR3 DNA sequence: TGTGCCAGCAGCTCTTCCGGGTCTTACAATGAGCAGTTCTTC. Drawing the rest from reference TRBV11-3 and TRBJ2-1, the complete variable domain is EAGVVQSPRYKIIEKKQPVAFWCNPISGHNTLYWYLQNLGQGPELLIRYENEEAVDDSQLPKDRFSAERLKGVDSTLKIQPAELGDSAVYLCASSSSGSYNEQFFGPGTRLTVL.

This clone showed up just once. V usage is TRBV19 and J usage is TRBJ2-5, with 7 bases identical to TRBD1. The CDR3 consists of 13 residues. V trimming: 6 bases; J trimming: 5 bases; junction bases outside the gene matches: 6. Germline V gene lookup returns CDR1 LNHDA and CDR2 SQIVND (reference sequence). The CDR3 DNA reads TGTGCCAGTAGGGAGACAGGGATGGAGACCCAGTACTTC. This encodes CASRETGMETQYF.

The chain combines TRBV25-1 with TRBJ1-2; tentatively, D is TRBD1 (6 bases). Trimming cost V 4 bases and J 6 bases, with 24 bases left between them. This CDR3 is built from 17 residues. CDR1 is MGHDK and CDR2 is SYGVNS in the germline V gene. CDR3 bases: TGTGCCAGCAGTGCCTCCGGGACAACGGGGATTGTAGATGGCTACACCTTC. Its protein product is CASSASGTTGIVDGYTF.

The chain uses TRBV6-5 and TRBJ2-7; TRBD2 might be the D (6 bases). The CDR3 length is 16 residues. Germline V gene sequence: CDR1 MNHEY, CDR2 SVGAGI. V was cut by 2 bases and J by 4 bases, with 18 bases left in between. CDR3: CASSYGPPSGGYEQYF. DNA of the CDR3: TGTGCCAGCAGTTACGGCCCTCCTTCCGGGGGTTACGAGCAGTACTTC.

The chain links TRBV30 to TRBJ2-5, with 12 bases matching TRBD1. Germline CDR1 is GTSNPN and CDR2 is SVGIG (reference sequence). The CDR3 contains 15 residues. V was clipped by 2 bases and J by 4 bases; unmatched bases: 5. CDR3 in amino acids: CAWSTGQGARETQYF. In nucleotides, the CDR3 is TGTGCCTGGAGTACGGGACAGGGGGCGAGAGAGACCCAGTACTTC.

The rearrangement uses TRBV12-2 and TRBJ1-2; the table's D call, TRBD1, was not checked against the DNA. TRBV12-2 is marked as a pseudogene. The CDR3 extends over 13 amino acids. CDR3 region: CASRLKGASGYTF. CDR3 nucleotide sequence: TGTGCAAGTCGCTTAAAGGGGGCGAGTGGCTACACCTTC.

The rearrangement links TRBV20-1 to TRBJ2-1; D ambiguous. Trimming left V 6 bases short and J 9 bases short, with 9 bases between. The CDR3 sequence is 10 residues long. Germline loops: CDR1 DFQATT, CDR2 SNEGSKA (reference sequence). Here the CDR3 reads CSALRVEQFF. In DNA, the CDR3 is TGCAGTGCACTGAGAGTTGAGCAGTTCTTC.

The rearrangement links TRBV5-1 to TRBJ1-4; the D gene is possibly TRBD1 (5 bases). The germline V and J ends were trimmed by 1 base and 4 bases, with 20 bases remaining between them. The germline CDR1 and CDR2 sequences are SGHRS and YFSETQ. This CDR3 has 18 residues. In nucleotides, the CDR3 is TGCGCCAGCAGCTTGAGGGGTTCGATGGGACTGAGTAATGAAAAACTGTTTTTT. Encoded protein: CASSLRGSMGLSNEKLFF.

Here the CDR3 DNA reads TGCGCCAGCAGCCTCAAGTTACGTTCAGGGGAGACCCAGTACTTC. Translated: CASSLKLRSGETQYF. The chain employs TRBV4-1 and TRBJ2-5; D is perhaps TRBD1 (5 bases). Trimming left V 4 bases short and J 5 bases short, with 17 bases between. Germline V lookup: CDR1 MGHRA, CDR2 YSYEKL. The CDR3 is made up of 15 amino acids.

The rearrangement uses TRBV5-1 and TRBJ2-1, with a tentative D call TRBD1 (5 bases). V lost 7 bases and J lost 4, with 18 bases in between. Germline assignment: CDR1 SGHRS and CDR2 YFSETQ. CDR3 length: 15 residues. CDR3 bases: TGCGCCAGCTCGGCAAGGGGTGTACATTACAATGAGCAGTTCTTC. This encodes CASSARGVHYNEQFF.

The rearrangement links TRBV7-9 to TRBJ1-2, with 7 bases identical to TRBD1. Germline assignment: CDR1 SEHNR and CDR2 FQNEAQ (reference sequence). This CDR3 is 13 amino acids long. V was pared by 6 bases and J by 6 bases, with 7 bases of the junction left unmatched. CDR3 nucleotides: TGTGCCAGCAGTGATACAGGGGTTCATGGCTACACCTTC. Amino acids: CASSDTGVHGYTF.